These 11 T cell receptor beta chains came from one sample sequenced in a study of naive and memory T cell subsets (dated by TCRdb to the late 2010s). Receptor amplification or capture employed UMI-ligation and nested PCR. Sequencing was performed on an Illumina MiSeq. The beta constant-region primer consisted of an equimolar mixture of two oligonucleotides that together covered TRBC1 and TRBC2. Four rounds of PCR, combining the SP2 primer with nested alpha and beta constant-region primers, were used to amplify the ligated cDNA. TCRdb reprocessing: public reads trimmed at Q25 with fastp, clones called with MiXCR, in-frame beta chains kept. Duplicate CDR3 protein sequences are folded into a single record with the most common DNA and genes. This sample gives under 35,000 distinct CDR3 sequences in total; 18% of them show up just once. Jointly, the top ten make up roughly 3.5% of the sample. Sequences were obtained from effector memory CD4+ T cells from blood. This sample's cell subset or site label indicates: effector memory, CD45RA- CD27-. These receptors were collected from a human donor in good health.

V usage is TRBV20-1 and J usage is TRBJ2-1; the match to TRBD2 covers 8 bases. J gave up 0 bases and V 8 bases, and 12 bases lay outside the gene matches. Germline V gene sequence: CDR1 DFQATT, CDR2 SNEGSKA (reference sequence). The CDR3 runs to 16 residues. The CDR3 loop reads CSCLAGIFSSYNEQFF. For the CDR3, the DNA is TGCAGTTGTCTAGCGGGCATCTTCAGCTCCTACAATGAGCAGTTCTTC.

This clonotype has more than one count but fewer than ten. V gene TRBV7-3 combines with J gene TRBJ2-5; TRBD2 matches 11 bases. The CDR3 totals 16 residues. Germline CDR1 and CDR2: SGHTA and FQGTGA. The J segment lost 5 bases and the V segment lost 5 bases, leaving 10 bases of the junction unmatched. The CDR3 bases are TGTGCCAGCAGCGACGGGCCACTAGCGGGAGTGGAGACCCAGTACTTC. It encodes CASSDGPLAGVETQYF.

The CDR3 sequence: CSVDASGTYEQYF. Written as DNA, the CDR3 is TGCAGCGTTGACGCTAGCGGGACCTACGAGCAGTACTTC. This chain connects TRBV29-1 to TRBJ2-7; 9 bases match TRBD2. V lost 3 bases to trimming and J lost 2 bases; unmatched junction nucleotides: 2. The CDR3 is made up of 13 amino acids. Germline CDR1 is SQVTM and CDR2 is ANQGSEA.

The V call is TRBV6-1, the J call TRBJ2-3; 10 bases are shared with TRBD2. The germline V gene has CDR1 MNHNS and CDR2 SASEGT. The V gene end was trimmed by 5 bases and the J gene end by 5 bases; junction bases not matched to a gene: 4. The CDR3 consists of 14 residues. DNA of the CDR3: TGTGCCAGCAGTTTTAGCGGGAGGATAGATACGCAGTATTTT. This encodes CASSFSGRIDTQYF.

This clonotype was detected only a few times. The genes are TRBV18 and TRBJ2-6, with a weak D call TRBD1 (6 bases). Germline V lookup: CDR1 KGHSH, CDR2 LQKENI. The germline V and J ends were trimmed by 6 bases and 0 bases, with 9 bases remaining between them. CDR3 length: 15 residues. The CDR3 protein is CASSKGGSGANVLTF. The DNA for the CDR3 is TGTGCCAGCTCGAAAGGGGGCTCTGGGGCCAACGTCCTGACTTTC. Full variable domain (rest looked up from reference TRBV18 and TRBJ2-6): NAGVMQNPRHLVRRRGQEARLRCSPMKGHSHVYWYRQLPEEGLKFMVYLQKENIIDESGMPKERFSAEFPKEGPSILRIQQVVRGDSAAYFCASSKGGSGANVLTFGAGSRLTVL.

This clonotype was seen only once. This sequence joins TRBV12-3 or TRBV12-4 and TRBJ2-6; D is possibly TRBD2 (5 bases). V dropped 4 bases and J dropped 4 bases, with 11 bases sitting between them. The CDR3 has 15 amino acids. CDR3 in DNA: TGTGCCAGCAGTTCGAACACGGGGGGGGCCAACGTCCTGACTTTC. Encoded protein: CASSSNTGGANVLTF.

The sample holds many counts of this clonotype. The chain has TRBV6-5 and TRBJ2-6; perhaps D is TRBD1 or TRBD2 (5 bases each). This CDR3 comprises 15 residues. Germline CDR1 is MNHEY and CDR2 is SVGAGI. The germline V and J ends were trimmed by 2 bases and 2 bases, with 7 bases remaining between them. CDR3 region: CASSYRGAGANVLTF. The CDR3 region has the DNA TGTGCCAGCAGTTACAGGGGAGCTGGGGCCAACGTCCTGACTTTC.

This clonotype has a handful of counts. The chain links TRBV7-9 to TRBJ1-5; a weak D match, TRBD1 (6 bases). This CDR3 has 16 amino acids. The ends were cut back, 1 base at V and 4 bases at J, with 14 bases in the middle. Germline V CDR1 and CDR2: SEHNR, FQNEAQ (reference sequence). DNA for the CDR3: TGTGCCAGCAGCTTAGAAGAGACAGGAGCAAATCAGCCCCAGCATTTT. This sequence encodes CASSLEETGANQPQHF.

This clonotype was detected a few times. The rearrangement joins TRBV20-1 to TRBJ2-4; no clear D. V lost 0 bases, J lost 6 bases, and 9 bases lay in between. Germline-derived CDR1 and CDR2 are DFQATT and SNEGSKA (reference sequence). The CDR3 loop spans 13 amino acids. CDR3: CSARDSSVNIQYF. CDR3 DNA: TGCAGTGCTAGAGATAGCTCAGTAAACATTCAGTACTTC.

The J gene is TRBJ1-1, the V gene TRBV6-2 or TRBV6-3, with TRBD1 as a possible D gene (6 bases). V was pared by 2 bases and J by 7 bases, with 17 bases between. CDR3 length: 15 amino acids. CDR1 MNHEY and CDR2 SVGEGT come from the germline V gene. CDR3 DNA sequence: TGTGCCAGCAGTTACCAGGAGAGGGGGAATAATGAAGCTTTCTTT. This translates into CASSYQERGNNEAFF.

This clonotype has at least ten counts. The genes are TRBV10-3 and TRBJ1-2; no firm D call. The germline V gene has CDR1 ENHRY and CDR2 SYGVKD. V lost 6 bases and J 3 bases, leaving 14 bases between the germline ends. The CDR3 length is 14 residues. CDR3 bases: TGTGCCATCAGAACAGCTATTGGCCACTATGGCTACACCTTC. Its protein product is CAIRTAIGHYGYTF.